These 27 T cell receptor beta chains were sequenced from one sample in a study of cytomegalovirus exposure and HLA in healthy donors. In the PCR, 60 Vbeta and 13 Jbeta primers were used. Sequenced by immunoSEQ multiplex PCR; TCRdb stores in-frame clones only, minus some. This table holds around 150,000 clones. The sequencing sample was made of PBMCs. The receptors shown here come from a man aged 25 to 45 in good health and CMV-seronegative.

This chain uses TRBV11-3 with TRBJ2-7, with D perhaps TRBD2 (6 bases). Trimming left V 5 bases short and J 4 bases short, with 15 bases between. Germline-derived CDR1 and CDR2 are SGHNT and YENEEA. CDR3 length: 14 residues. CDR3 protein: CASSVPGLMYEQYF. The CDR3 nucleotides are TGTGCCAGCAGCGTACCGGGACTTATGTACGAGCAGTACTTC.

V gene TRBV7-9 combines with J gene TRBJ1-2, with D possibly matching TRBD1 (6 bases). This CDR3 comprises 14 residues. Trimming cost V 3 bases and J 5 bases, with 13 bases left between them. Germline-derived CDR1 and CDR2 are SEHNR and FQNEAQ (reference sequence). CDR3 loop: CASSFGETGYGYTF. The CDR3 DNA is TGTGCCAGCAGCTTTGGTGAGACAGGTTATGGCTACACCTTC.

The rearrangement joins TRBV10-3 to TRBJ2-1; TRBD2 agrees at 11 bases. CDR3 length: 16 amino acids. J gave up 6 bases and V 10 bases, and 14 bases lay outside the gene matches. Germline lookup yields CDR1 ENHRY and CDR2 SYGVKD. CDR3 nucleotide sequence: TGTGCCACAGGATTAAGCGATAGCGGGAGGGTCAATGAGCAGTTCTTC. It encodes CATGLSDSGRVNEQFF.

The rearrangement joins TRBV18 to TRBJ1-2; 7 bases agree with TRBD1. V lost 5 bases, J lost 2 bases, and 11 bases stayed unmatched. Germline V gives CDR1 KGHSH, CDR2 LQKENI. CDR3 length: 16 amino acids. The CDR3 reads CASSELAGDRNYGYTF. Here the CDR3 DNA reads TGTGCCAGCTCAGAATTAGCTGGGGACAGAAACTATGGCTACACCTTC.

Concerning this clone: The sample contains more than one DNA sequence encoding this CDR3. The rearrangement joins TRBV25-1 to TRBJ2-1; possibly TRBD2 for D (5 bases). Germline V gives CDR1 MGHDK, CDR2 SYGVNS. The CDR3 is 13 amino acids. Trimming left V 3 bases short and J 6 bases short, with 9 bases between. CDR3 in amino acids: CASSEFGGNEQFF. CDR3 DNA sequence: TGTGCCAGCAGTGAGTTTGGAGGCAATGAGCAGTTCTTC. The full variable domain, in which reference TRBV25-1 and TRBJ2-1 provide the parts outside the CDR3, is EADIYQTPRYLVIGTGKKITLECSQTMGHDKMYWYQQDPGMELHLIHYSYGVNSTEKGDLSSESTVSRIRTEHFPLTLESARPSHTSQYLCASSEFGGNEQFFGPGTRLTVL.

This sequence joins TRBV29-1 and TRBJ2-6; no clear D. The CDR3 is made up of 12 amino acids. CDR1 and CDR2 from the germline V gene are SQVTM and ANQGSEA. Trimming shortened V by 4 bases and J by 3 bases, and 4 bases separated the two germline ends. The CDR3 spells CSVGGGANVLTF. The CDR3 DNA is TGCAGCGTTGGAGGTGGGGCCAACGTCCTGACTTTC. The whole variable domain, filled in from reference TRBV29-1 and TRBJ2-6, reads SAVISQKPSRDICQRGTSLTIQCQVDSQVTMMFWYRQQPGQSLTLIATANQGSEATYESGFVIDKFPISRPNLTFSTLTVSNMSPEDSSIYLCSVGGGANVLTFGAGSRLTVL.

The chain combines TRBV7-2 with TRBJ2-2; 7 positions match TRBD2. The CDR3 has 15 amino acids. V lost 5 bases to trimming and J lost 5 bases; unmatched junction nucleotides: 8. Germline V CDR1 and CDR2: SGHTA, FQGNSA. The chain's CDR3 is CASSQTSYGTGELFF. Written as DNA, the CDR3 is TGTGCCAGCAGCCAGACTAGCTATGGGACCGGGGAGCTGTTTTTT.

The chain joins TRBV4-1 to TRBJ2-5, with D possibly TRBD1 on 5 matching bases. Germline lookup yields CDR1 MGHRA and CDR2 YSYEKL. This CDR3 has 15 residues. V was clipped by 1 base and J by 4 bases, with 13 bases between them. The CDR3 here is CASSQVSGRAETQYF. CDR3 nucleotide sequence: TGCGCCAGCAGCCAAGTATCGGGCAGGGCAGAGACCCAGTACTTC.

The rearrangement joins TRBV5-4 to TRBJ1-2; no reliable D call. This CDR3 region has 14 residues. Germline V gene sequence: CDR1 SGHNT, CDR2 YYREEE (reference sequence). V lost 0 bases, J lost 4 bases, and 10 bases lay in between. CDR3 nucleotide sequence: TGTGCCAGCAGCTTGGTCACTCCCACCTATGGCTACACCTTC. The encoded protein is CASSLVTPTYGYTF. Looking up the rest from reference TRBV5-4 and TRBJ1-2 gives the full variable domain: ETGVTQSPTHLIKTRGQQVTLRCSSQSGHNTVSWYQQALGQGPQFIFQYYREEENGRGNFPPRFSGLQFPNYSSELNVNALELDDSALYLCASSLVTPTYGYTFGSGTRLTVV.

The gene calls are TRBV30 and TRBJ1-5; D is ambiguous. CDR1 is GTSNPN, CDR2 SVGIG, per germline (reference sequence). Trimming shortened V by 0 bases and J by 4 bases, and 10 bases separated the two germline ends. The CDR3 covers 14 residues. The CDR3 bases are TGTGCCTGGAGTGTAAATACGGGGAATCAGCCCCAGCATTTT. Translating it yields CAWSVNTGNQPQHF.

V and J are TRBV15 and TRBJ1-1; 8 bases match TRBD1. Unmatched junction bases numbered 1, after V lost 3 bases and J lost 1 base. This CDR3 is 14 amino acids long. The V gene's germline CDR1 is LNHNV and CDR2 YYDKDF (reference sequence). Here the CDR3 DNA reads TGTGCCACCAGCAGGACAGGGGAGAACACTGAAGCTTTCTTT. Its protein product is CATSRTGENTEAFF.

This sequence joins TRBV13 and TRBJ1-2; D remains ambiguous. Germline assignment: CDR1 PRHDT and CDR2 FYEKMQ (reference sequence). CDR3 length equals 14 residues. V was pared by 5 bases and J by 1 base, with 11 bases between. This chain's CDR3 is CASSRRTVNYGYTF. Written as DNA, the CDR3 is TGTGCCAGCAGCCGAAGAACAGTTAACTATGGCTACACCTTC.

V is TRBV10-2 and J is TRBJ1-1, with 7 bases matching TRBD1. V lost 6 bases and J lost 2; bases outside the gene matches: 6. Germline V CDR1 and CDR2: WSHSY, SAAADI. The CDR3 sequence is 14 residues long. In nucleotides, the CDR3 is TGCGCCAGCAGAGACAGGGAGGTCAACACTGAAGCTTTCTTT. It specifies CASRDREVNTEAFF.

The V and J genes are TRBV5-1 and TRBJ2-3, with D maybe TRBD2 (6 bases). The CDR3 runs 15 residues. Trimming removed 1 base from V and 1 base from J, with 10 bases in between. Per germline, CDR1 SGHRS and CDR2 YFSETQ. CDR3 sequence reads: CASSLLSGGTDTQYF. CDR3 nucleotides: TGCGCCAGCAGCTTGCTCTCGGGAGGCACAGATACGCAGTATTTT. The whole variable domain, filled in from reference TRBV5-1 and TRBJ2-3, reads KAGVTQTPRYLIKTRGQQVTLSCSPISGHRSVSWYQQTPGQGLQFLFEYFSETQRNKGNFPGRFSGRQFSNSRSEMNVSTLELGDSALYLCASSLLSGGTDTQYFGPGTRLTVL.

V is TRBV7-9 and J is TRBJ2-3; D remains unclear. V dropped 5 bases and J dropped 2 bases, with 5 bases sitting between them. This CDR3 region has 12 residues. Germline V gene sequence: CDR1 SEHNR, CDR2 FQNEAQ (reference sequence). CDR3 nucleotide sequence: TGTGCCAGCAGCCCATCCACAGATACGCAGTATTTT. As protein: CASSPSTDTQYF.

The CDR3 loop reads CASSQQGTLADTQYF. CDR3 nucleotide sequence: TGTGCCAGTAGTCAACAGGGGACGTTAGCAGATACGCAGTATTTT. The chain employs TRBV19 and TRBJ2-3, with 7 positions matching TRBD1. J was trimmed by 4 bases and V by 5 bases; bases with no gene match: 9. The CDR3 has 15 residues. Looked up from germline, CDR1 is LNHDA and CDR2 is SQIVND (reference sequence). Complete variable domain (other parts from reference TRBV19 and TRBJ2-3): DGGITQSPKYLFRKEGQNVTLSCEQNLNHDAMYWYRQDPGQGLRLIYYSQIVNDFQKGDIAEGYSVSREKKESFPLTVTSAQKNPTAFYLCASSQQGTLADTQYFGPGTRLTVL.

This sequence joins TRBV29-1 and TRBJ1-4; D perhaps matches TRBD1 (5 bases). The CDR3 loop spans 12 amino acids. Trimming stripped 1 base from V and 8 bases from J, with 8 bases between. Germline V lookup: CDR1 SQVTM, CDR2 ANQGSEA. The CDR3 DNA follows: TGCAGCGTTGAAGGGGGCGAGGAAAAACTGTTTTTT. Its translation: CSVEGGEEKLFF.

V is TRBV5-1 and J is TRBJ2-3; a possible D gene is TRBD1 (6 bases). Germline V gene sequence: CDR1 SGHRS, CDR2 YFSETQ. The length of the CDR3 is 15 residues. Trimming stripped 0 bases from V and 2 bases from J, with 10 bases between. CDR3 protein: CASSLEGGYTDTQYF. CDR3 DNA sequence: TGCGCCAGCAGCTTGGAAGGGGGATACACAGATACGCAGTATTTT.

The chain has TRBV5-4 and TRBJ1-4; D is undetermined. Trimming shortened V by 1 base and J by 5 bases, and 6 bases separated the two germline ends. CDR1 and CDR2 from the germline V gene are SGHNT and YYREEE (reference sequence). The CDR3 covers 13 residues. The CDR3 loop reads CASSLTENEKLFF. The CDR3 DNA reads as TGTGCCAGCAGCTTGACAGAGAATGAAAAACTGTTTTTT.

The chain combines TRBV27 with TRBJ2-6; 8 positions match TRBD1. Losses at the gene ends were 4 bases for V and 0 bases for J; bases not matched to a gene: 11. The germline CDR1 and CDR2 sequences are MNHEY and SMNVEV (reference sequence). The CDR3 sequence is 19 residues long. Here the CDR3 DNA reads TGTGCCAGCAGTTCACCCGGGACAGGATCTAGCTCTGGGGCCAACGTCCTGACTTTC. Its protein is CASSSPGTGSSSGANVLTF.

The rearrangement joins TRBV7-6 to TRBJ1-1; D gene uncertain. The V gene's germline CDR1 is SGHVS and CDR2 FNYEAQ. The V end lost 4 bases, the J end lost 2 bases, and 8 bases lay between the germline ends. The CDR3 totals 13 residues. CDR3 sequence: CASSSDTNTEAFF. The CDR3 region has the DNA TGTGCCAGCAGCTCTGACACTAACACTGAAGCTTTCTTT. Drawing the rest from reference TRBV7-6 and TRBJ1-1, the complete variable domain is GAGVSQSPRYKVTKRGQDVALRCDPISGHVSLYWYRQALGQGPEFLTYFNYEAQQDKSGLPNDRFSAERPEGSISTLTIQRTEQRDSAMYRCASSSDTNTEAFFGQGTRLTVV.

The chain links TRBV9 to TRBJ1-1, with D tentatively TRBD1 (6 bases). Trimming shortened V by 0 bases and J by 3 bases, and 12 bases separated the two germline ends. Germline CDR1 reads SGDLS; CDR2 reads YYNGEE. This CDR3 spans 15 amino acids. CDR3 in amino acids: CASSVGPRGDTEAFF. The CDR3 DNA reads TGTGCCAGCAGCGTAGGACCCAGGGGAGACACTGAAGCTTTCTTT.

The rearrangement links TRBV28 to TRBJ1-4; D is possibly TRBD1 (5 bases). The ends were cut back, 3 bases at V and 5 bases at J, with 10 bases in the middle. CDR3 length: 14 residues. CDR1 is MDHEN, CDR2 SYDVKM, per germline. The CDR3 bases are TGTGCCAGCAGTTTTGGGGGGGGAAATGAAAAACTGTTTTTT. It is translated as CASSFGGGNEKLFF.

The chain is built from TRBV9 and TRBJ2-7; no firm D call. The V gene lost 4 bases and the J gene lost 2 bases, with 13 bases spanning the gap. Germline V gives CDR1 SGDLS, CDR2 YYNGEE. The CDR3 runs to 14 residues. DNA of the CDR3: TGTGCCAGCAGCCCCGATCAAGCCCCCTACGAGCAGTACTTC. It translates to CASSPDQAPYEQYF.

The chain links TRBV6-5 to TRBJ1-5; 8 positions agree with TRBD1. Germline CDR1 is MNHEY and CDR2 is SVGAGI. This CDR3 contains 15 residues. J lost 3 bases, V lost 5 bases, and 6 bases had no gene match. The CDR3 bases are TGTGCCAGCAGTAAGACAGGGGACGACAATCAGCCCCAGCATTTT. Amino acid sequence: CASSKTGDDNQPQHF.

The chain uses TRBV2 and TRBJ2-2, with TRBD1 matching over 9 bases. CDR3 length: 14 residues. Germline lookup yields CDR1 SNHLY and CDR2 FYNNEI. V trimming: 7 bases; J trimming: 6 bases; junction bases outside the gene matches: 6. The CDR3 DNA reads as TGTGCCAGCATTGGGACAGGGATGGCCGGGGAGCTGTTTTTT. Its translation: CASIGTGMAGELFF.

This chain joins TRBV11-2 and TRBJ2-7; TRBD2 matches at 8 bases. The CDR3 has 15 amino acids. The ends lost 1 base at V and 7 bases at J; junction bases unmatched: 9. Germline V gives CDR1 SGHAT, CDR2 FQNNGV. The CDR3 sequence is CASSLAGGSAGEQYF. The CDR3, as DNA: TGTGCCAGCAGCTTAGCGGGAGGGTCGGCTGGGGAGCAGTACTTC.